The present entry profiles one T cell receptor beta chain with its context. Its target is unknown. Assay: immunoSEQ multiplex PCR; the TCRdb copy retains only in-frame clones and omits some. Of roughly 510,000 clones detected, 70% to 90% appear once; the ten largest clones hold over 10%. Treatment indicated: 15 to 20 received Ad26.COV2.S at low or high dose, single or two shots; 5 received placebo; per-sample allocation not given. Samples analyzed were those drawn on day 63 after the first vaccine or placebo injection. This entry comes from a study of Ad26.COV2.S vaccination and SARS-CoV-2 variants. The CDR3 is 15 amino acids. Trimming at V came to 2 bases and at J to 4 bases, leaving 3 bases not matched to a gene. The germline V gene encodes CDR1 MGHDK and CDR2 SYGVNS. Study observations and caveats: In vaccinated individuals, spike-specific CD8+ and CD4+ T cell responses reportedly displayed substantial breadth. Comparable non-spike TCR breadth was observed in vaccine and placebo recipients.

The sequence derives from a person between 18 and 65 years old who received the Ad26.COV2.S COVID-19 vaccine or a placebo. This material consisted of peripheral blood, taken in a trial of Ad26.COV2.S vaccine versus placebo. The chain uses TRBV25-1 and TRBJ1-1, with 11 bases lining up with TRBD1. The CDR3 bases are TGTGCCAGCAGTGAACAGGGGACAGGGGGCACTGAAGCTTTCTTT. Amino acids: CASSEQGTGGTEAFF.